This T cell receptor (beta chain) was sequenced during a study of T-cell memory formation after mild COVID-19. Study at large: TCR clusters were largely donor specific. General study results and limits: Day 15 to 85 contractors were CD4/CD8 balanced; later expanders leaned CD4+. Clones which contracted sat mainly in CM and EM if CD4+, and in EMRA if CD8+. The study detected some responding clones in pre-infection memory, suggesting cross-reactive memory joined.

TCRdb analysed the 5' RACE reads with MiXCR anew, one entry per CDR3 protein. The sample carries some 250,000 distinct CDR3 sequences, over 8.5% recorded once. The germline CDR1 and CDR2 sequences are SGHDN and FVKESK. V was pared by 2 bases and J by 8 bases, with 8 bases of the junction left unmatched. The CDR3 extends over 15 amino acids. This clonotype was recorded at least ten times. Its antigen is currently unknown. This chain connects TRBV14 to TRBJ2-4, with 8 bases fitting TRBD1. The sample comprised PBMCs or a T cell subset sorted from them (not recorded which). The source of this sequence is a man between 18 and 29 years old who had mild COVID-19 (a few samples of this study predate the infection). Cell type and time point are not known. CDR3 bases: TGTGCCAGCAGCCAACTTACAGGGGGGTCGGACATTCAGTACTTC. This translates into CASSQLTGGSDIQYF.